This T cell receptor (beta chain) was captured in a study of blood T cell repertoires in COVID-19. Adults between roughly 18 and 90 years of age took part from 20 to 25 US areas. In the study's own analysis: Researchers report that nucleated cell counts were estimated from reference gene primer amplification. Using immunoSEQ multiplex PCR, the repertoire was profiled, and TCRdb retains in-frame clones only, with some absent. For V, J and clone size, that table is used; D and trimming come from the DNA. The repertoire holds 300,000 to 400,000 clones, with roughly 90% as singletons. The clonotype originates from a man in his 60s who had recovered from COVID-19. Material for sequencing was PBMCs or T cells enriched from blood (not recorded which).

This CDR3 is CASSLGATNEKLFF. The CDR3, as DNA: TGCGCCAGCAGCTTAGGAGCAACTAATGAAAAACTGTTTTTT. This rearrangement joins TRBV5-1 to TRBJ1-4; D not certain. Trimming left V 2 bases short and J 0 bases short, with 5 bases between. Per germline, CDR1 SGHRS and CDR2 YFSETQ. This CDR3 is 14 amino acids long.